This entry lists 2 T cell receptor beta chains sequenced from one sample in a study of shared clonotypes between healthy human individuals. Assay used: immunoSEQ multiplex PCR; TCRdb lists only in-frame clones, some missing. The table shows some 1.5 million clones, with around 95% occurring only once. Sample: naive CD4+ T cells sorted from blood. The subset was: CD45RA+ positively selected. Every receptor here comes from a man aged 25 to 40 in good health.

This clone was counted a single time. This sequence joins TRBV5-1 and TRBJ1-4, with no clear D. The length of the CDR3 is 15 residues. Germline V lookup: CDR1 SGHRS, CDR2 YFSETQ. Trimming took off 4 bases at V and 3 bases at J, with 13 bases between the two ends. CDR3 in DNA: TGCGCCAGCAGCGTGATGGGCCTCTCTAATGAAAAACTGTTTTTT. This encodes CASSVMGLSNEKLFF.

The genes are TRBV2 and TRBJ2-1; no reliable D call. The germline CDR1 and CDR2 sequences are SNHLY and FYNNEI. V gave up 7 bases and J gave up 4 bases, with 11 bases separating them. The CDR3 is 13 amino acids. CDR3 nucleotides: TGTGCCAGCATCCCCGGGCAGTACAATGAGCAGTTCTTC. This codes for CASIPGQYNEQFF.